This entry describes one T cell receptor (beta chain). No antigen is known for it. A much larger clone differs by one base, so this may be a read error. Library preparation employed 5' RACE. TCRdb lists the instrument as Illumina HiSeq 2500. A second 7 to 11 cycle PCR used a sample-barcoded 5' primer and a J-beta primer mix. A unique molecular identifier was introduced onto each TCR beta cDNA molecule by a template-switch 5' adaptor carrying 12 random nucleotides. Each sample yielded at least 2.5 million CDR3-containing paired-end reads. The Mint cDNA synthesis kit, primed by a TRBC-specific oligonucleotide, was used to synthesize first-strand cDNA from all RNA. Following uracil-DNA glycosylase treatment, all cDNA underwent a first 18-cycle PCR with the universal primers M1SS and BC2_uni_R. Under the source paper's analysis protocol: For normalization, 1 million high-quality reads were randomly selected from each sample, with every read carrying a distinct molecular identifier. Instead of being binned into consensus sequences, reads with shared molecular identifiers were discarded. MiTCR, run with a Q25 quality threshold and the strictest error-elimination algorithm, handled CDR3 identification, clonotype clustering and error correction. A nonparametric unseen species model using Euler transformation provided a lower-bound estimate of total TCR beta diversity. In TCRdb, the public reads were trimmed at Q25 with fastp and aligned with MiXCR, with productive beta chains retained. Every CDR3 protein is listed once, alongside the most common genes and DNA of its rows. These V and J calls rely on TCRdb rather than the paper's analysis. This sample has 350,000 to 450,000 distinct CDR3 sequences in its table, and roughly half of those were observed once. Under 65% of the sample is taken by the ten largest.

The sample originates from a study of blood T cells in healthy people across ages (dated by TCRdb to between 2014 and 2017). Broadly, across the study: In model experiments, template switching captured roughly one uniquely barcoded TCR beta cDNA molecule for every two T cells. The donors were split into four age groups: young (average approximately 16 years), middle-aged (39), aged (over 55) and long-lived (roughly 88). Two additional independent replicas of 1 million unique cDNA reads from the same blood draw were analyzed for two donors (one aged 18 to 30 and one aged 80 or older). To avoid experimental bias, donors of different ages were randomly spread across the sequencing lanes. Age-related changes in TCR beta repertoire diversity were measured in the study by deep sequencing normalized with unique cDNA molecular identifiers. Broad study findings and their caveats: Estimates of total diversity based on one million sequenced T cells were regarded as lower bounds and as underestimates. Conclusive comparison of naive and antigen-experienced compartments was prevented by the profiling of bulk unsorted PBMCs. Compared with the aged group, the long-lived group had more naive CD4+ T cells, fewer expanded clones and increased TCR diversity, suggesting age selection. As age increased, observed TCR beta diversity per million T cells dropped in a roughly linear way, and a significant reduction was already evident by age roughly 36. The CMV infection status of donors was not known, potentially confounding age-related changes in expanded clonotypes. Observed TCR beta diversity correlated strongly with the percentage of naive T cells measured by flow cytometry.

The V end gives up 2 bases and the J end 4 bases, leaving 5 bases in the junction not matched to a gene. Counted from cysteine to phenylalanine, this CDR3 has 15 amino acids. Only CDR3 DNA remains: 45 bases, in frame from the first base. According to the germline V gene, CDR1 reads SGDLS and CDR2 reads YYNGEE. Systemically healthy Caucasian individuals from Russia, 35 to 50 in total and aged about 6 to 95 years, were included as donors. Each donor gave roughly 11 milliliters of peripheral blood, drawn into EDTA-treated Vacutainer tubes. Ficoll-Paque density-gradient centrifugation was used to isolate PBMCs, with at least 6 million per sample. Trizol reagent was used to extract total RNA from the PBMCs, yielding at least 6 micrograms per sample. The percentages of naive CD45RAhigh/CD27high T cells were determined by flow cytometry on a PBMC aliquot from every donor.

This TCR was recovered from a man aged 55 to 70 in good health. The rearranged segments are TRBV9 and TRBJ2-5; 10 bases in the middle match TRBD2. Sequencing was done on a sample of blood. The sequenced DNA: TGTGCCAGCAGCGTGGGGGGACTAGCGCGAGAGACCCAGTACTTC. The resulting protein is CASSVGGLARETQYF.